Listed here are 31 T cell receptor beta chains from one sample, sequenced in a study of T cells in Graves' hyperthyroidism and ophthalmopathy. The CDR3 regions of TCR beta were amplified from RNA transcripts. A first-round RT-PCR of the TCR CDR3 used the HTBI primer set. TCRdb passed the multiplex PCR reads through MiXCR, listing each CDR3 protein once. Seen here are about 350,000 distinct CDR3 sequences, around 18% observed once, and the top ten hold around 15%. The source material was blood. The receptors stem from a woman between 40 and 50 years old with Graves' ophthalmopathy.

The table lists this clonotype with many counts. In DNA, the CDR3 is TGCGCCAGCAGCCCCGAGGGTCCAGGGGCAAATGGCTACACCTTC. Its translation is CASSPEGPGANGYTF. This chain uses TRBV4-1 with TRBJ1-2, with D possibly matching TRBD1 (6 bases). The CDR3 runs 15 residues. Germline V lookup: CDR1 MGHRA, CDR2 YSYEKL. V shed 4 bases and J shed 6 bases, with 18 bases lying between them.

This clonotype has just a few counts. This sequence joins TRBV3-1 and TRBJ2-7, with 11 bases fitting TRBD2. This CDR3 is 17 amino acids long. In germline, CDR1 is LGHDT, CDR2 YNNKEL (reference sequence). With V trimmed by 1 base and J by 4 bases, 9 bases remained unmatched. The CDR3 nucleotides are TGTGCCAGCAGCCAAGTGGGTTGGGGACTAGCGGCTTACGAGCAGTACTTC. The encoded protein is CASSQVGWGLAAYEQYF.

This clonotype was counted ten times or more. The genes are TRBV28 and TRBJ2-5; D gene unclear. Germline V lookup: CDR1 MDHEN, CDR2 SYDVKM. CDR3 length: 12 amino acids. V shed 8 bases and J shed 2 bases, with 9 bases lying between them. Here the CDR3 DNA reads TGTGCCAGCGGGCCAAATCAAGAGACCCAGTACTTC. Its translation is CASGPNQETQYF. The complete variable domain, with remaining parts taken from reference TRBV28 and TRBJ2-5, reads DVKVTQSSRYLVKRTGEKVFLECVQDMDHENMFWYRQDPGLGLRLIYFSYDVKMKEKGDIPEGYSVSREKKERFSLILESASTNQTSMYLCASGPNQETQYFGPGTRLLVL.

This clonotype came up many times. The chain recombines TRBV6-5 with TRBJ1-2; D remains ambiguous. There are 15 residues in the CDR3. V gave up 1 base and J gave up 2 bases, with 11 bases separating them. CDR1 and CDR2 (germline): MNHEY, SVGAGI. CDR3 DNA: TGTGCCAGCAGTTACTTGCCGGACGGAAACTATGGCTACACCTTC. Translating it yields CASSYLPDGNYGYTF.

This clonotype occurred many times. This chain connects TRBV28 to TRBJ2-7, with TRBD1 identical over 8 bases. The germline V gene has CDR1 MDHEN and CDR2 SYDVKM. V trimming: 6 bases; J trimming: 7 bases; junction bases outside the gene matches: 14. This CDR3 is built from 15 residues. The CDR3 sequence is CASRPLTGVWGEQYF. CDR3 in DNA: TGTGCCAGCAGACCCCTGACAGGGGTCTGGGGTGAGCAGTACTTC. Full variable domain (outside the CDR3, taken from reference TRBV28 and TRBJ2-7): DVKVTQSSRYLVKRTGEKVFLECVQDMDHENMFWYRQDPGLGLRLIYFSYDVKMKEKGDIPEGYSVSREKKERFSLILESASTNQTSMYLCASRPLTGVWGEQYFGPGTRLTVT.

This clonotype was counted at least ten times. This rearrangement joins TRBV6-4 to TRBJ1-2, with no clear D. This CDR3 comprises 12 residues. Trimming stripped 6 bases from V and 8 bases from J, with 13 bases between. CDR1 and CDR2 from the germline V gene are MRHNA and SNTAGT. For the CDR3, the DNA is TGTGCCAGCAGGTCGTCGGGAGGGGGCTACACCTTC. Translating gives CASRSSGGGYTF.

The sample holds many counts of this clonotype. V is TRBV5-1 and J is TRBJ1-2; no firm D call. The CDR3 totals 17 residues. With 1 base removed from V and 0 bases from J, the gap between germline ends came to 16 bases. Per the germline V gene, CDR1 is SGHRS and CDR2 is YFSETQ. The CDR3 region has the DNA TGCGCCAGCAGCTTGTTTGAGTCCGGCGGGGCTAACTATGGCTACACCTTC. Translation: CASSLFESGGANYGYTF.

J is TRBJ1-2 and V is TRBV12-3 or TRBV12-4, with 10 nucleotides matching TRBD1. The CDR3 is made up of 18 amino acids. With 5 bases clipped from V and 1 base from J, the junction kept 13 bases outside the gene matches. CDR3 sequence: CASSEGWDRGDLNYGYTF. DNA of the CDR3: TGTGCCAGCAGTGAGGGGTGGGACAGGGGCGATCTTAACTATGGCTACACCTTC.

The chain recombines TRBV6-2 or TRBV6-3 with TRBJ2-2, with no clear D. CDR1 and CDR2 (germline): MNHEY, SVGEGT. The germline V and J ends were trimmed by 10 bases and 7 bases, with 16 bases remaining between them. The CDR3 runs to 13 residues. CDR3: CATSLSFIGELFF. The CDR3 nucleotides are TGTGCCACTAGTCTCTCGTTCATCGGGGAGCTGTTTTTT.

This clonotype was counted many times. The V and J genes are TRBV11-2 and TRBJ2-7; D remains ambiguous. Per the germline V gene, CDR1 is SGHAT and CDR2 is FQNNGV. This CDR3 has 12 amino acids. Trimming pared 4 bases from V and 3 bases from J, leaving 7 bases between. Here the CDR3 reads CASSSVDYEQYF. CDR3 in DNA: TGTGCCAGCAGCTCAGTCGACTACGAGCAGTACTTC.

Of note for this clonotype: A junction boundary mismatches the germline segment, possibly from a read error. The V and J genes are TRBV6-1 and TRBJ1-2; D call uncertain. CDR3 length: 13 residues. CDR1 and CDR2 (germline): MNHNS, SASEGT. The CDR3 DNA is TGTGCCAGCAGTGGACGCCAGAACTATGGCTACAACTTC. Protein sequence: CASSGRQNYGYNF.

At least ten counts were recorded for this clonotype. CDR3: CASSRRMTGNEAFF. In DNA form, the CDR3 reads TGTGCCAGCAGCCGACGCATGACAGGGAATGAAGCTTTCTTT. This chain joins TRBV27 and TRBJ1-1; TRBD1 matches at 7 bases. V gave up 6 bases and J gave up 7 bases; unmatched junction bases: 11. This CDR3 is built from 14 residues. Per germline, CDR1 MNHEY and CDR2 SMNVEV (reference sequence).

The sample holds many counts of this clonotype. This sequence joins TRBV20-1 and TRBJ2-5; 7 bases are a match to TRBD2. From germline, CDR1 is DFQATT and CDR2 SNEGSKA (reference sequence). The CDR3 spans 14 residues. Trimming removed 6 bases from V and 1 base from J; junction bases left unmatched: 8. The CDR3 DNA is TGCAGTGCCAATGTGGGGAGGGGCCAAGAGACCCAGTACTTC. This encodes CSANVGRGQETQYF.

This clonotype occurred many times. This chain joins TRBV30 and TRBJ2-7, with 7 bases matching TRBD2. The junction had 4 bases not matched to a gene; V was cut back by 1 base and J by 4 bases. The CDR3 has 13 amino acids. Per germline, CDR1 GTSNPN and CDR2 SVGIG (reference sequence). CDR3 sequence (DNA): TGTGCCTGGAGTGAGGGACTACAGTACGAGCAGTACTTC. Its protein is CAWSEGLQYEQYF.

This clonotype was counted ten times or more. This chain connects TRBV24-1 to TRBJ1-2, with D hard to call. Trimming stripped 2 bases from V and 6 bases from J, with 12 bases between. CDR1 and CDR2 (germline): KGHDR, SFDVKD. This CDR3 is 14 amino acids long. CDR3 amino acids: CATSDSWAADGYTF. The CDR3 region has the DNA TGTGCCACCAGTGATTCGTGGGCCGCTGATGGCTACACCTTC.

Ten or more counts support this clonotype. The chain couples TRBV11-2 to TRBJ2-7; D gene uncertain. CDR1 and CDR2 (germline): SGHAT, FQNNGV. Trimming pared 8 bases from V and 12 bases from J, leaving 11 bases between. The CDR3 runs 9 residues. For the CDR3, the DNA is TGTGCCAGCGGGGATAACCCGTACTTC. Translation gives CASGDNPYF.

The sample holds many counts of this clonotype. This chain connects TRBV28 to TRBJ1-2; perhaps TRBD1 as D (5 bases). The germline V and J ends were trimmed by 10 bases and 6 bases, with 18 bases remaining between them. This CDR3 is 13 amino acids long. Germline V gives CDR1 MDHEN, CDR2 SYDVKM. CDR3 protein: CATRTAGFHGYTF. CDR3 coding DNA: TGTGCCACCCGAACGGCAGGGTTCCATGGCTACACCTTC.

This clonotype was counted many times. The chain combines TRBV10-1 with TRBJ1-2, with 10 bases fitting TRBD1. After removal of 6 bases from V and 4 bases from J, the junction contained 8 bases not matched to a gene. Germline V gene sequence: CDR1 WNHNN, CDR2 SYGVQD (reference sequence). There are 15 residues in the CDR3. The CDR3 DNA reads TGCGCCAGCAGCCCGACCGGGACAGGGGCCTATGGCTACACCTTC. This sequence encodes CASSPTGTGAYGYTF.

This clonotype has a count of ten or more. This chain joins TRBV15 and TRBJ2-1; 9 positions match TRBD2. There are 14 residues in the CDR3. Germline assignment: CDR1 LNHNV and CDR2 YYDKDF (reference sequence). With V trimmed by 1 base and J by 9 bases, 4 bases remained unmatched. In DNA, the CDR3 is TGTGCCACCAGCAGAGGAGGCGGGAGGGGTGAGCAGTTCTTC. Protein product: CATSRGGGRGEQFF.

This clonotype was counted at least ten times. The J gene is TRBJ2-7, the V gene TRBV20-1, with D hard to call. CDR1 is DFQATT, CDR2 SNEGSKA, per germline (reference sequence). This CDR3 has 13 amino acids. Trimming took 5 bases from V and 0 from J, leaving 11 bases between them. The CDR3 is CSAPTENSYEQYF. CDR3 nucleotides: TGCAGTGCTCCTACAGAGAACTCCTACGAGCAGTACTTC.

This clonotype was found many times. V gene TRBV3-1 combines with J gene TRBJ1-1; tentatively, D is TRBD1 (6 bases). V was shortened by 8 bases and J by 1 base, with 11 bases between the two germline ends. Germline CDR1 and CDR2: LGHDT and YNNKEL (reference sequence). CDR3 length: 13 amino acids. CDR3 in amino acids: CASGGNRNTEAFF. Here the CDR3 DNA reads TGTGCCAGCGGGGGCAACAGGAACACTGAAGCTTTCTTT.

This clonotype was found many times. The chain uses TRBV9 and TRBJ1-1, with D perhaps matching TRBD1 (5 bases). The CDR3 runs 15 residues. Germline CDR1 is SGDLS and CDR2 is YYNGEE. The V end lost 0 bases, the J end lost 4 bases, and 13 bases lay between the germline ends. The CDR3 spells CASSVGGDVRTEAFF. DNA of the CDR3: TGTGCCAGCAGCGTAGGGGGGGACGTCCGCACTGAAGCTTTCTTT.

This clonotype has at least ten counts. This chain joins TRBV7-2 and TRBJ2-7; 10 nucleotides agree with TRBD2. The CDR3 spans 15 residues. Germline V gene lookup returns CDR1 SGHTA and CDR2 FQGNSA. V shed 6 bases, J shed 3 bases, and the junction held 8 bases outside the gene matches. CDR3 nucleotides: TGTGCCAGCAGATACTCTAGCGGGAGCAACTACGAGCAGTACTTC. Protein sequence: CASRYSSGSNYEQYF. Using reference TRBV7-2 and TRBJ2-7 for the parts outside the CDR3, the full variable domain is GAGVSQSPSNKVTEKGKDVELRCDPISGHTALYWYRQSLGQGLEFLIYFQGNSAPDKSGLPSDRFSAERTGGSVSTLTIQRTQQEDSAVYLCASRYSSGSNYEQYFGPGTRLTVT.

The table lists this clonotype with many counts. J is TRBJ2-7 and V is TRBV28; 10 bases are a match to TRBD2. CDR1 and CDR2 from the germline V gene are MDHEN and SYDVKM. J was trimmed by 4 bases and V by 3 bases; bases with no gene match: 3. This CDR3 has 14 residues. Here the CDR3 DNA reads TGTGCCAGCAGTTTTAGCGGGAGGTTATACGAGCAGTACTTC. It specifies CASSFSGRLYEQYF.

Remarks on this clonotype: Relative to the germline gene, one junction end is altered; a read error may explain this. The chain combines TRBV2 with TRBJ2-2; 7 bases agree with TRBD2. The germline V gene encodes CDR1 SNHLY and CDR2 FYNNEI. CDR3 length: 15 amino acids. This CDR3 reads CASSGDYPYTGELLF. In nucleotides, the CDR3 is TGTGCCAGCAGTGGGGACTACCCATACACCGGGGAGCTGCTTTTT.

The V and J genes are TRBV12-3 or TRBV12-4 and TRBJ1-2; a possible D gene is TRBD1 (5 bases). Trimming removed 5 bases at V and 6 bases at J, with 13 bases between. This CDR3 is 13 amino acids long. Here the CDR3 reads CASSRGPADGYTF. The CDR3 DNA sequence: TGTGCCAGCAGTAGGGGCCCGGCCGATGGCTACACCTTC.

This clonotype appeared many times. The chain uses TRBV6-2 or TRBV6-3 and TRBJ2-2; 10 bases match TRBD1. Germline V gene data show CDR1 as MNHEY and CDR2 as SVGEGT. There are 16 residues in the CDR3. Unmatched junction bases numbered 11, after V lost 6 bases and J lost 7 bases. The CDR3 spells CASRLDRGKGSGELFF. The CDR3 nucleotides read TGTGCCAGCAGGTTGGACAGGGGGAAGGGCAGCGGGGAGCTGTTTTTT.

This clonotype appeared many times. The chain is built from TRBV27 and TRBJ2-5, with D perhaps matching TRBD2 (6 bases). Germline V gene data show CDR1 as MNHEY and CDR2 as SMNVEV (reference sequence). There are 15 residues in the CDR3. V was cut by 2 bases and J by 1 base, with 11 bases left in between. The CDR3 nucleotides read TGTGCCAGCAGTTTAAAGGGACTCTCCCAAGAGACCCAGTACTTC. This encodes CASSLKGLSQETQYF.

This clonotype was seen repeatedly, ten times or more. The J gene is TRBJ2-7, the V gene TRBV12-5; D is possibly TRBD2 (5 bases). Germline-derived CDR1 and CDR2 are LGHNT and FRNRAP. CDR3 length equals 13 residues. Trimming stripped 6 bases from V and 4 bases from J, with 13 bases between. This CDR3 is CASGRRQLYEQYF. The CDR3 DNA sequence: TGTGCTAGTGGCCGGAGGCAGTTATACGAGCAGTACTTC.

CDR3 sequence (DNA): TGTGCCAGCAGTCCCTCGACAGGGAGCTCCTATAATTCACCCCTCCACTTT. Translation: CASSPSTGSSYNSPLHF. This chain joins TRBV12-3 or TRBV12-4 and TRBJ1-6; 7 bases are a match to TRBD1. Trimming removed 5 bases from V and 0 bases from J; junction bases left unmatched: 7. There are 17 residues in the CDR3.

The table lists this clonotype with many counts. The J gene is TRBJ2-7, the V gene TRBV28; tentative D call: TRBD2 (5 bases). Deletions cut 5 bases from V and 5 bases from J, with 16 bases between. The CDR3 length is 14 residues. Germline CDR1 reads MDHEN; CDR2 reads SYDVKM. CDR3 loop: CASSPLGLADEQYF. The CDR3 nucleotides are TGTGCCAGCAGTCCCCTTGGGCTAGCAGACGAGCAGTACTTC.